A single T cell receptor (beta chain) is shown here with its context. The sample is drawn from a study of cytomegalovirus exposure and HLA in healthy donors. The V gene lost 1 base and the J gene lost 4 bases, with 16 bases spanning the gap. The CDR3 has 16 residues. Per the germline V gene, CDR1 is MNHNS and CDR2 is SASEGT. 13 Jbeta primers and 60 Vbeta primers were used for the PCR. TCRdb's table, derived via immunoSEQ multiplex PCR, lists solely in-frame clones and lacks some. The sample includes about 130,000 clones, over 75% seen only once; the top ten take 1.2%. Sample: PBMCs. This sequence originates from a middle-aged man in good health and CMV-seronegative. The chain is built from TRBV6-1 and TRBJ1-2, with D possibly TRBD1 on 6 matching bases. In DNA form, the CDR3 reads TGTGCCAGCAGTGAAGGGATACCAGGGGTGGGCTATGGCTACACCTTC. This encodes CASSEGIPGVGYGYTF.